These 9 T cell receptor beta chains were sequenced from one sample in a study of tissue T cells after allogeneic stem cell transplantation. Some clones are missing from TCRdb's copy, which holds only in-frame ones; the method was immunoSEQ multiplex PCR. The repertoire holds around 8,000 clones, about 52% seen once, with around 7% in the top ten. Time point denoted: mouse harvest day 7 after allogeneic transplant. Each mouse received 10^7 T-cell-depleted marrow cells plus 10^6 splenic CD5+ T cells by tail vein. The sequencing sample was made of gut tissue. Receptors originate from a female BALB/c mouse given C57BL/6 T cells with graft-versus-host disease after an allogeneic hematopoietic cell transplant.

This clone was seen a few times. Gene names and germline match the mouse. The CDR3 extends 1 residue past the end of the read, so its final part is completed from the germline J gene. This sequence joins TRBV23 and TRBJ2-7; the DNA was not compared with TRBD2, the D call given in the table. Germline V CDR1 and CDR2: KGHTA, FQNQQP. CDR3 length: 15 residues. The sequenced part of the CDR3 DNA is TGCTCCAGCAGTCAATCGGGGGGGTCCTCCTATGAACAGTAC. Amino acid sequence: CSSSQSGGSSYEQY. The full CDR3 is CSSSQSGGSSYEQYF.

Details on this clone: The germline and genes are mouse ones. Sequencing ends 1 residue short of the CDR3 end; the germline J gene provides the rest. This chain links TRBV26 with TRBJ1-3; 7 positions match TRBD1. V trimming: 4 bases; J trimming: 0 bases; junction bases outside the gene matches: 0. The CDR3 has 14 residues. CDR1 is KGHPV and CDR2 is FQNQEV in the germline V gene (reference sequence). Here the CDR3 reads CASSRDSSGNTLYF. The covered CDR3 bases are TGTGCCAGCAGTCGGGACAGTTCTGGAAATACGCTCTAT.

To note about this clone: Gene names follow the mouse nomenclature. Coverage ceases 1 residue before the CDR3 finishes, and the germline J gene fills in the end. The rearrangement uses TRBV13-2 and TRBJ2-7, with 12 positions matching TRBD2. Per germline, CDR1 NNHNN and CDR2 SYGAGS (reference sequence). Germline trimming cut 3 bases from V and 3 bases from J; bases unmatched to any gene: 1. The CDR3 sequence is 14 residues long. The CDR3 is CASGGTGGVYEQYF. The part of the CDR3 DNA that was read is TGTGCCAGCGGTGGGACTGGGGGGGTCTATGAACAGTAC.

Notes on this clone: The listed genes are named as in mouse. The read comes to an end 1 residue before the CDR3 does, leaving the germline J gene to fill in the end. The J gene is TRBJ2-2, the V gene TRBV3, with 8 bases identical to TRBD1. V shed 3 bases, J shed 1 base, and the junction held 1 base outside the gene matches. The CDR3 has 15 amino acids. The V gene's germline CDR1 is SNHLY and CDR2 FYNGKV (reference sequence). The sequenced part of the CDR3 DNA is TGTGCCAGCAGCTTTGGACAGGGAAACACCGGGCAGCTCTAC. This sequence encodes CASSFGQGNTGQLY. The complete CDR3 protein is CASSFGQGNTGQLYF.

This clone was found a few times. The gene symbols are mouse symbols. The read ends 1 residue early relative to the CDR3; the germline J gene fills the gap. The V and J genes are TRBV26 and TRBJ2-1, with 9 bases identical to TRBD1. This CDR3 region has 15 residues. Per the germline V gene, CDR1 is KGHPV and CDR2 is FQNQEV (reference sequence). V lost 4 bases and J lost 0; bases outside the gene matches: 1. The sequenced part of the CDR3 DNA is TGTGCCAGCAGTCAGGACAGGGGTAACTATGCTGAGCAGTTC. This gives the protein CASSQDRGNYAEQF. The full CDR3 is CASSQDRGNYAEQFF.

Note on this clone: Germline and genes: mouse. Read data end 1 residue before the CDR3 end; the end is taken from the germline J gene. The J gene is TRBJ2-7, the V gene TRBV23; whether TRBD2, the table's D call, matches the DNA was not checked. The CDR3 is 14 amino acids. The germline V gene encodes CDR1 KGHTA and CDR2 FQNQQP. CDR3 bases read: TGCTCCAGCAGTCAAGGGACTGGGGGTTATGAACAGTAC. It codes for CSSSQGTGGYEQY. The full-length CDR3 reads as CSSSQGTGGYEQYF.

This clone was detected a few times. The gene names given are mouse names. The read terminates 1 residue before the CDR3 end, so the remaining end is supplied by the germline J gene. The chain uses TRBV3 and TRBJ2-7; TRBD1 matches at 8 bases. Germline CDR1 reads SNHLY; CDR2 reads FYNGKV (reference sequence). The CDR3 sequence is 13 residues long. Trimming at V came to 3 bases and at J to 7 bases, leaving 5 bases not matched to a gene. CDR3 sequence: CASSLQGAGEQYF. The CDR3 DNA, read in part, is TGTGCCAGCAGCTTGCAGGGGGCGGGGGAACAGTAC. The full variable domain, with the rest looked up from reference TRBV3 and TRBJ2-7, is GPKVLQIPSHQIIDMGQMVTLNCDPVSNHLYFYWYKQILGQQMEFLVNFYNGKVMEKSKLFKDQFSVERPDGSYFTLKIQPTALEDSAVYFCASSLQGAGEQYFGPGTRLTVL.

Concerning this clone itself: Mouse gene names and germline throughout. CDR3 sequence: CSSSPGREVFF. Partial CDR3 DNA: TGCTCCAGCAGTCCAGGGAGGGAAGTCTTC. The chain joins TRBV23 to TRBJ1-1; the table's D call of TRBD1 was not tested on the DNA. The DNA ends 1 residue before the CDR3 does, and the rest of the CDR3 is filled in from the germline J gene. Per germline, CDR1 KGHTA and CDR2 FQNQQP. The length of the CDR3 is 11 residues.

This clone was counted only a few times. All gene names here are mouse names. The CDR3 end falls 1 residue outside the read, so it is completed with the germline J gene. The chain has TRBV29 and TRBJ2-7; 10 bases are shared with TRBD1. This CDR3 has 13 amino acids. Germline trimming cut 5 bases from V and 4 bases from J; bases unmatched to any gene: 2. CDR1 and CDR2 (germline): MSHET, SYDVDS. The sequenced CDR3 bases are TGTGCTAGCAGTCCGGGACAGGGGTATGAACAGTAC. Translated, it gives CASSPGQGYEQY. The full-length CDR3 reads as CASSPGQGYEQYF.